The 3 T cell receptor beta chains listed next were all sequenced from one sample in a study of OX40 agonist ivuxolimab in advanced cancers. TCRdb's copy holds only in-frame clones and misses some; the assay was immunoSEQ multiplex PCR. The repertoire consists of roughly 100,000 clones, with less than 95% occurring once and the leading ten covering around 1.6%. This sample comprised CD4+ or CD8+ T cells sorted from blood, obtained in a trial of the OX40 agonist ivuxolimab. The receptors originated from an adult with an advanced solid tumor such as melanoma, head and neck, liver or kidney cancer.

V usage is TRBV11-3 and J usage is TRBJ1-1; D is ambiguous. V was cut by 0 bases and J by 8 bases, with 10 bases left in between. The germline V gene encodes CDR1 SGHNT and CDR2 YENEEA. The CDR3 runs 13 residues. In DNA form, the CDR3 reads TGTGCCAGCAGCTTAGACAACAGTCTAGAAGCTTTCTTT. Translated: CASSLDNSLEAFF.

The chain couples TRBV7-2 to TRBJ1-1; D gene unclear. The V gene's germline CDR1 is SGHTA and CDR2 FQGNSA. V lost 0 bases and J lost 1, with 6 bases in between. This CDR3 region has 14 residues. The chain's CDR3 is CASSLAVPNTEAFF. DNA of the CDR3: TGTGCCAGCAGCTTAGCCGTCCCGAACACTGAAGCTTTCTTT.

The V call is TRBV10-3, the J call TRBJ1-4; TRBD1 might be the D (5 bases). Trimming pared 6 bases from V and 8 bases from J, leaving 13 bases between. The germline CDR1 and CDR2 sequences are ENHRY and SYGVKD. The CDR3 consists of 13 residues. CDR3 DNA: TGTGCCATCAGGGCAGCGGGGGGAGAAAAACTGTTTTTT. The encoded protein is CAIRAAGGEKLFF.